This TCR beta chain was obtained from a study of T cell repertoires in cytomegalovirus infection. Germline CDR1 reads SGHVS; CDR2 reads FNYEAQ. V lost 5 bases to trimming and J lost 6 bases; unmatched junction nucleotides: 13. CDR3 size: 16 residues. Points on this clonotype: Its target is not known. One base away lies a much larger clone, so this may be a sequencing read error.

One entry per CDR3 protein results from TCRdb running MiXCR on the reads. The sample has 700,000 to 850,000 distinct CDR3 sequences; 30% to 35% are singletons. This chain connects TRBV7-6 to TRBJ2-1; the match to TRBD1 covers 7 bases. This sequence was found in a human donor in good health (CMV status not recorded). Some clones in this sample may be carry-over from other donors' samples. Sequenced material: cultured CD8+ T cells from PBMCs, taken from culture after CMV antigen stimulation. For the CDR3, the DNA is TGTGCCAGCAGCCCCAGTCCGGGACAGCACTGCAATGAGCAGTTCTTC. Its translation: CASSPSPGQHCNEQFF.